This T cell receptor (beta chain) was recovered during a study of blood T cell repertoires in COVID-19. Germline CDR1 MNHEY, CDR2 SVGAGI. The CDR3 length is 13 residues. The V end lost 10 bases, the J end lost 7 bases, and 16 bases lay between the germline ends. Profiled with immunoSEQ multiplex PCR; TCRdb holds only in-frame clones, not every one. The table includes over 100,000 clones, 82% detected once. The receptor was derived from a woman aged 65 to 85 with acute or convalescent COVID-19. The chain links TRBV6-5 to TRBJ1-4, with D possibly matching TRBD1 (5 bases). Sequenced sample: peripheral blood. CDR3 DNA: TGTGCCACGGCAAACGGGGGGGGTGAAAAACTGTTTTTT. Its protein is CATANGGGEKLFF.